What follows is one T cell receptor beta chain and its context. The data originate from a study of shared clonotypes between healthy human individuals. As for the study in general: Aged between 18 and 49, the donors were a couple of women and three men.

Generated by immunoSEQ multiplex PCR, the TCRdb table keeps only in-frame clones and is missing some. The sample carries about a million clones, roughly 80% recorded once. The CDR3 runs to 16 residues. V was clipped by 0 bases and J by 3 bases, with 15 bases between them. The germline V gene has CDR1 SGHRS and CDR2 YFSETQ. The clonotype comes from a man aged 18 to 30 in good health. The chain is built from TRBV5-1 and TRBJ1-1; D gene uncertain. Sequenced input: memory CD4+ T cells sorted from blood. As for subset: CD45RA-negative fraction. As DNA, the CDR3 is TGCGCCAGCAGCTTGGCCGTGGCGGGCCCCCACACTGAAGCTTTCTTT. This encodes CASSLAVAGPHTEAFF.